Reported below is one T cell receptor (beta chain). This receptor's antigen is unknown. Base qualities are not provided; no much larger clone lies one nucleotide away. The sample belongs to a study of OX40 agonist ivuxolimab in advanced cancers. Regarding the study in general: The costimulatory receptor OX40 (CD134) was targeted by ivuxolimab, a fully human IgG2 agonistic monoclonal antibody. Intravenous ivuxolimab was administered to patients every 2 weeks at six dose levels: 0.01, 0.1, 0.3, 1.5, 3 and 10 mg/kg. Among the roughly 54 dose-escalation patients, about 20 had hepatocellular carcinoma, 15 or so melanoma, 9 renal cell carcinoma and 9 head and neck cancer. In the dose-escalation cohort, around four fifths of patients were male, and the mean age was 60 years with a range of about 20 to 80. Prior anti-PD-1, anti-PD-L1 or anti-CTLA-4 therapy was permitted, and checkpoint inhibitors had been received by under 50% of dose-escalation patients. Three dose-escalation patients achieved partial responses, one with hepatocellular carcinoma and two with cutaneous melanoma. Peripheral TCRbeta sequencing was intended to test whether TCR sequence diversity was altered and clonal T-cell expansion was caused by ivuxolimab. The monotherapy dose-escalation portion (N of about 50 patients) of the phase I ivuxolimab trial is reported in the paper.

Patients with a history of autoimmune disease or receiving systemic immunosuppression were excluded from the trial. Peripheral blood for TCR sequencing was collected from all dose cohorts at baseline, on cycle 4 day 1, and on cycle 7 day 1. Samples came from an open-label, multicenter, first-in-human phase I dose-escalation trial of ivuxolimab. Adults with locally advanced or metastatic head and neck squamous cell, hepatocellular, melanoma or renal cell carcinoma were enrolled in the trial. Before TCR sequencing, CD4+ T cells and CD8+ T cells from peripheral blood were sorted into separate populations. Genomic DNA was extracted from sorted cells for sequencing of the TCRbeta CDR3 region. The immunoSEQ Assay was used to sequence the TCRbeta CDR3 regions. In TCRdb, the immuneACCESS table is reduced to in-frame sequences with V and J assigned. These tables do not hold every clone; where another copy was compared, an unresolved V gene accounts for under half, and the others remain unexplained. The table for this sample lists roughly 17,000 clones; 70% to 90% of them were counted only once. The top ten hold roughly 15% of the sample.

General conclusions and limits of the study: Low levels of normalized T-cell clonal expansion were also seen in some nonresponding patients. Which antigens the clonally expanded peripheral T cells were specific for was not determined. At doses of 0.1 to 3.0 mg/kg, clonal expansion of both CD4+ and CD8+ T cells in blood was seen between baseline and week 6. Partial responders in the 0.1-3.0 mg/kg groups had among the lowest normalized peripheral clonal expansion, especially among CD8+ T cells. After ivuxolimab, expanded clones were on average more numerous among CD8+ T cells than among CD4+ T cells.

The sequence was obtained from an adult with an advanced solid tumor such as melanoma, head and neck, liver or kidney cancer. Sequenced material: CD4+ or CD8+ T cells sorted from blood, taken in a trial of the OX40 agonist ivuxolimab.

The CDR3 is CASSPEGWSRAHLAKNIQYF. DNA sequence: TGTGCCAGCTCACCAGAGGGGTGGTCCAGGGCACATCTAGCCAAAAACATTCAGTACTTC. The rearrangement joined TRBV18 to TRBJ2-4, with the D call perhaps TRBD1 or TRBD2, as 5 bases match in each case. Between the V and J ends, shortened by 2 bases and 0 bases respectively, the junction contains 23 bases. As encoded in the germline V gene, CDR1 is KGHSH while CDR2 is LQKENI. Inclusive of the bounding cysteine and phenylalanine, the CDR3 is 20 residues long. Only the CDR3 portion is preserved as DNA: 60 bases, with reading frame beginning at the first base.